This T cell receptor (beta chain) appears in the sequencing data of a study of PD-1 blockade in mismatch repair-deficient tumors. Across the study: Patients had eleven to twelve mismatch repair-deficient cancer types, all previously treated and progressing. Notes on the study in general: Tumor-resident clones, often undetectable pretreatment in blood, expanded then contracted after pembrolizumab.

The assay was immunoSEQ multiplex PCR, and TCRdb's table has in-frame clones only and misses some. The repertoire holds tens of thousands of clones, with 80% to 90% as singletons. Worth noting for this clone: Its antigen is as yet unknown. One end of the junction fails to match germline, which may point to a read error.

Germline V gene data show CDR1 as MNHNS and CDR2 as SASEGT. The CDR3 covers 16 residues. This TCR was sampled from an adult with mismatch repair-deficient cancer. The sample here was peripheral blood, taken 44 weeks after starting pembrolizumab. The rearrangement uses TRBV6-1 and TRBJ1-2; D not resolved. In DNA form, the CDR3 reads TGTGCCAGCAGTAAAGCTTCGGGGAGGGATAACTATGGCTACACCTTC. Translated: CASSKASGRDNYGYTF.